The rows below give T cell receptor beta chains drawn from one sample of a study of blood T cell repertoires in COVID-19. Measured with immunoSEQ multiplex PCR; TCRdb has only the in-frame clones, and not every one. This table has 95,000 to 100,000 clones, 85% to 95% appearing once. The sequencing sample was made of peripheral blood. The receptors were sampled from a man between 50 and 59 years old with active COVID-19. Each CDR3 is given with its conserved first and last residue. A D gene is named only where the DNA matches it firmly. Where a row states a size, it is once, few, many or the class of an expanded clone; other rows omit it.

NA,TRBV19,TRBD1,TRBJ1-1,TGTGCCACGAACCGACAGGGACAGTGGGGCACTGAAGCTTTCTTT,CATNRQGQWGTEAFF
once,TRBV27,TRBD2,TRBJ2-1,TGTGCCAGCAGTCCCCTAGCGGGAGGGGGCTTTGAGCAGTTCTTC,CASSPLAGGGFEQFF
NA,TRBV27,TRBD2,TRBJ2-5,TGTGCCAGCGGGGGGGAAGAGACCCAGTACTTC,CASGGEETQYF
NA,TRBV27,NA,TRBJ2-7,TGTGCCAGCAGCTATACAGGGATAACCTACGAGCAGTACTTC,CASSYTGITYEQYF
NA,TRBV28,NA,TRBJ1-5,TGTGCCAGCAGTTTAAGTCAGGGGTTAGGTAGTTGGGATCAGCCCCAGCATTTT,CASSLSQGLGSWDQPQHF
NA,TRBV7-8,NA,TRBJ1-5,TGTGCCAGCAGCTTAGACAGGGCGTCCTATAGCAATCAGCCCCAGCATTTT,CASSLDRASYSNQPQHF
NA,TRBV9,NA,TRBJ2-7,TGTGCCAGCAGCGTAGGGCAGGCTCCCTACGAGCAGTACTTC,CASSVGQAPYEQYF
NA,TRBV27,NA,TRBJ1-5,TGTGCCAGCAAGGAGGGGTTTGATAGCAATCAGCCCCAGCATTTT,CASKEGFDSNQPQHF
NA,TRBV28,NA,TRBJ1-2,TGTGCCAGCAGCTTCCTCCCCGGCAGGGGTTATGGCTACACCTTC,CASSFLPGRGYGYTF
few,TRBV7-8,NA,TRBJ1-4,TGTGCCAGCAGCTTGGGCGGGACTAATGAAAAACTGTTTTTT,CASSLGGTNEKLFF
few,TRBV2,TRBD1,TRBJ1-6,TGTGCCAGCACTAGGACAGGAGGTTCACCCCTCCACTTT,CASTRTGGSPLHF
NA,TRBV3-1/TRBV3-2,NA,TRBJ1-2,TGTGCCAGCAGCCTCTGGACAAATAAGGGCTATGGCTACACCTTC,CASSLWTNKGYGYTF
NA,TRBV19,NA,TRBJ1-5,TGTGCCAGTAGGCTACAGGTTTCGGGTCAGCCCCAGCATTTT,CASRLQVSGQPQHF
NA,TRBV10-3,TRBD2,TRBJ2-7,TGTGCCATCAGTGATACTAGCGGGGGGACCTACGAGCAGTACTTC,CAISDTSGGTYEQYF
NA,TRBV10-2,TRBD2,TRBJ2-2,TGCGCCAGCAGTGAGTCTCTCTTACTAGCGGGAAAGAGGAGTGGGACCGGGGAGCTGTTTTTT,CASSESLLLAGKRSGTGELFF
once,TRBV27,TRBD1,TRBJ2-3,TGTGCCAGCAGTCCCTACGGGACAGGCTATAGCAGATACACAGATACGCAGTATTTT,CASSPYGTGYSRYTDTQYF
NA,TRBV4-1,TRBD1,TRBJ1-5,TGCGCCAGCAGCCACCCCCTCCAGGGGGGAGTAAGGCAGCCCCAGCATTTT,CASSHPLQGGVRQPQHF
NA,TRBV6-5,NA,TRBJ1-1,TGTGCCAGCAGTTACCGACAGATATTGAACACTGAAGCTTTCTTT,CASSYRQILNTEAFF
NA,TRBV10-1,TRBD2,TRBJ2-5,TGCGCCAGCAGTAGGACTAGCTTCGAGACCCAGTACTTC,CASSRTSFETQYF
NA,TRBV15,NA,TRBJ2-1,TGTGCCACCAGCAGAGACTCCCATGAGCAGTTCTTC,CATSRDSHEQFF
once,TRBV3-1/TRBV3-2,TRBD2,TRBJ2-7,TGTGCCAGCAGCCAGTCTAGCGGCGGATACGAGCAGTACTTC,CASSQSSGGYEQYF
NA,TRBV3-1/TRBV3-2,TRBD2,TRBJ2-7,TGTGCCAGCAGCCAAGGCAGCGGGACGTACTACGAGCAGTACTTC,CASSQGSGTYYEQYF
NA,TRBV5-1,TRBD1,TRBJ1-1,TGCGCCAGCAGCTCATGGGACAGACCCACTGAAGCTTTCTTT,CASSSWDRPTEAFF
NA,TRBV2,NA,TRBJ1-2,TGTGCCAGCAGTGGGGAGGCCTCCTATGGCTACACCTTC,CASSGEASYGYTF
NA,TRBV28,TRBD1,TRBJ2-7,TGTGCCAGCAGTTTATCCGGGACAGCACTTCGGGCCGAGCAGTACTTC,CASSLSGTALRAEQYF
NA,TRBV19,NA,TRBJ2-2,TGTGCCAGTGGGGGGGCCACCGGGGAGCTGTTTTTT,CASGGATGELFF
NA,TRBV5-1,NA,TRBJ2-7,TGCGCCAGCAGCTTGCCGGGAGCAATGGTAGGCGAGCAGTACTTC,CASSLPGAMVGEQYF
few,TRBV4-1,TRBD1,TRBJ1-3,TGCGCCAGCAGCAGGGGGACAGCCGACTCTGGAAACACCATATATTTT,CASSRGTADSGNTIYF
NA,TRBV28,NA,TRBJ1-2,TGTGCCAGCAGTTTAGGTACAGGGCGCTATGGCTACACCTTC,CASSLGTGRYGYTF
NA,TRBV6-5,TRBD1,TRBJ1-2,TGTGCCAGCAGTAAACGACAGGGGTCTTTCTATGGCTACACCTTC,CASSKRQGSFYGYTF
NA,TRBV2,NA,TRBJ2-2,TGTGCCAGCAGTGACCTATTGGACTCTCTAGACACCGGGGAGCTGTTTTTT,CASSDLLDSLDTGELFF
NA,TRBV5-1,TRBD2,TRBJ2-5,TGCGCCAGCAGTCCGACTAGCGGAGGTCGGGAGACCCAGTACTTC,CASSPTSGGRETQYF
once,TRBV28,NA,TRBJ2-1,TGTGCCAGCAGTTTATTGCAGGGTAACAATGAGCAGTTCTTC,CASSLLQGNNEQFF
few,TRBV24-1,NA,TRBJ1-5,TGTGCCACCAGTGATCCGGCCACAGAACAGCCCCAGCATTTT,CATSDPATEQPQHF
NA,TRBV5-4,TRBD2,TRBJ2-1,TGTGCCAGCAGCCCCAGCCGGGTCGGGAGGGCCCATGAGCAGTTCTTC,CASSPSRVGRAHEQFF
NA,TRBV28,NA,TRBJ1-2,TGTGCCAGCAGTTCCTCCCTGGGGAGGGTTGGCTACACCTTC,CASSSSLGRVGYTF
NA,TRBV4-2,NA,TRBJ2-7,TGTGCCAGCAGCTCCAACTACGAGCAGTACTTC,CASSSNYEQYF
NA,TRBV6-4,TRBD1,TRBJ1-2,TGTGCCAGCAGTCCGAGACAGGGGGCTTATGGCTACACCTTC,CASSPRQGAYGYTF
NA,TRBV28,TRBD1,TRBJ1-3,TGTGCCAGCAGCCGGACAGGGGTTGGAAACACCATATATTTT,CASSRTGVGNTIYF
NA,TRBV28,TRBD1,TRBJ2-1,TGTGCCAGCAGTAGGGACAGGGTGGGTGATGAGCAGTTCTTC,CASSRDRVGDEQFF